This is a list of T cell receptor beta chains from one sample in a study of radiation and T cells in renal cell carcinoma. Produced via immunoSEQ multiplex PCR; TCRdb's table is partial and in-frame only. The data show around 170,000 clones, about 87% seen once. This sample comprised blood, obtained from a patient whose treatment included radiotherapy and nephrectomy. These receptors were collected from a woman between 50 and 59 years old with renal cell carcinoma. Each CDR3 is given with its conserved first and last residue. D genes are given only for firm matches. The size of a clone is reported for some rows only, either as once, few or many, or as a class for expanded clones.

size	V	D	J	CDR3	DNA
-	TRBV7-7	-	TRBJ2-7	CASSPGYRYEQYF	TGTGCTAGCAGCCCTGGATACCGCTACGAGCAGTACTTC
-	TRBV4-1	TRBD1	TRBJ1-2	CASSDRDSYGYTF	TGCGCCAGCAGCGATCGGGACAGCTATGGCTACACCTTC
-	TRBV10-3	-	TRBJ1-2	CAISELGIDYGYTF	TGTGCCATCAGTGAGTTGGGGATAGACTATGGCTACACCTTC
-	TRBV5-1	-	TRBJ2-3	CASSLRTDTQYF	TGCGCCAGCAGCCTCCGCACAGATACGCAGTATTTT
-	TRBV7-2	-	TRBJ2-5	CASSFTGQETQYF	TGTGCCAGCAGCTTTACAGGCCAAGAGACCCAGTACTTC
-	TRBV5-1	-	TRBJ1-2	CASSSGGRGVGYTF	TGCGCCAGCAGCTCGGGCGGACGGGGGGTTGGCTACACCTTC
few	TRBV18	-	TRBJ1-2	CASSIEDRDGYTF	TGTGCCAGCTCAATCGAGGACCGAGATGGCTACACCTTC
many	TRBV30	-	TRBJ1-1	CAWSVAEEAFF	TGTGCCTGGAGTGTCGCGGAGGAAGCTTTCTTT
-	TRBV5-1	TRBD2	TRBJ2-2	CASSSEGLAGGHTGELFF	TGCGCCAGCAGCTCCGAGGGCCTAGCGGGGGGACACACCGGGGAGCTGTTTTTT
-	TRBV19	-	TRBJ1-2	CASSRGEGNYGYTF	TGTGCCAGTAGTAGGGGCGAGGGTAACTATGGCTACACCTTC
-	TRBV7-2	-	TRBJ1-5	CASSLGQRGQGGQPQHF	TGTGCCAGCAGCTTAGGTCAACGGGGGCAGGGCGGTCAGCCCCAGCATTTT
-	TRBV7-2	TRBD1	TRBJ1-5	CASSSDRGNNQPQHF	TGTGCCAGCAGCTCTGACAGGGGGAACAATCAGCCCCAGCATTTT
-	TRBV5-1	TRBD1	TRBJ1-4	CASSLGQGLNEKLFF	TGCGCCAGCAGCTTGGGACAGGGACTTAATGAAAAACTGTTTTTT
-	TRBV9	TRBD1	TRBJ1-6	CASSAQGANSPLHF	TGTGCCAGCAGCGCGCAGGGGGCAAATTCACCCCTCCACTTT
-	TRBV6-1	-	TRBJ2-1	CASSEASYNEQFF	TGTGCCAGCAGTGAAGCCTCTTACAATGAGCAGTTCTTC
-	TRBV19	-	TRBJ1-2	CASSPRTANYGYTF	TGTGCCAGTAGTCCCCGGACCGCTAACTATGGCTACACCTTC
-	TRBV2	-	TRBJ1-2	CASRNGLNYGYTF	TGTGCCAGCAGAAACGGACTGAACTATGGCTACACCTTC
-	TRBV7-9	-	TRBJ1-1	CASSLDRATEAFF	TGTGCCAGCAGCTTAGACAGGGCCACTGAAGCTTTCTTT
few	TRBV7-2	-	TRBJ1-1	CASSPVWTPNTEAFF	TGTGCCAGCAGCCCGGTCTGGACACCGAACACTGAAGCTTTCTTT
-	TRBV9	-	TRBJ1-1	CASSVAGSWNTEAFF	TGTGCCAGCAGCGTAGCCGGAAGCTGGAACACTGAAGCTTTCTTT
few	TRBV6-1	-	TRBJ1-1	CASSPGRGTEAFF	TGTGCCAGCAGTCCGGGTAGAGGCACTGAAGCTTTCTTT
-	TRBV19	-	TRBJ2-5	CASRKGGVLETQYF	TGTGCCAGTAGGAAGGGCGGGGTCTTGGAGACCCAGTACTTC
-	TRBV10-1	-	TRBJ1-4	CASSDGGRNGEKLFF	TGCGCCAGCAGTGATGGGGGCCGCAACGGTGAAAAACTGTTTTTT
few	TRBV18	TRBD1	TRBJ1-6	CASSRTGENSPLHF	TGTGCCAGCTCACGGACAGGGGAAAATTCACCCCTCCACTTT
-	TRBV6-6	-	TRBJ1-4	CASSYSLGWEKLFF	TGTGCCAGCAGTTACTCGCTGGGGTGGGAAAAACTGTTTTTT
-	TRBV29-1	-	TRBJ1-1	CSVVFLDLNTEAFF	TGCAGCGTTGTTTTTCTGGACTTGAACACTGAAGCTTTCTTT
-	TRBV7-2	TRBD2	TRBJ2-3	CASSSRTSGGTDTQYF	TGTGCCAGCAGCTCCCGGACTAGCGGGGGCACAGATACGCAGTATTTT
-	TRBV2	TRBD1	TRBJ2-2	CASSQGAGPKTGELFF	TGTGCCAGCAGTCAGGGGGCGGGGCCGAAGACCGGGGAGCTGTTTTTT
-	TRBV5-1	-	TRBJ2-2	CASRMAWQSGTGELFF	TGCGCCAGCAGAATGGCGTGGCAGTCAGGCACCGGGGAGCTGTTTTTT
-	TRBV7-9	-	TRBJ1-5	CASSLDVARGPQHF	TGTGCCAGCAGCTTAGATGTAGCGAGAGGGCCCCAGCATTTT
-	TRBV4-1	-	TRBJ2-3	CASSHPGQRTDTQYF	TGCGCCAGCAGCCACCCCGGACAGCGCACAGATACGCAGTATTTT
once	TRBV6-5	-	TRBJ1-5	CASSWGRGVNQPQHF	TGTGCCAGCAGTTGGGGCAGGGGAGTAAATCAGCCCCAGCATTTT
-	TRBV19	-	TRBJ1-3	CASETPGVRNTIYF	TGTGCCAGTGAAACCCCAGGGGTGAGAAACACCATATATTTT
-	TRBV7-2	-	TRBJ2-5	CASSLASTVQETQYF	TGTGCCAGCAGCTTAGCTAGTACCGTACAAGAGACCCAGTACTTC
-	TRBV10-2	-	TRBJ1-1	CASRQPTDLGTEAFF	TGCGCCAGCAGACAACCGACAGACCTGGGCACTGAAGCTTTCTTT
-	TRBV9	TRBD2	TRBJ2-1	CASSPTSGGGYNEQFF	TGTGCCAGCAGCCCGACTAGCGGGGGGGGCTACAATGAGCAGTTCTTC
-	TRBV6-5	-	TRBJ2-5	CASSSPQETQYF	TGTGCCAGCAGTTCTCCCCAAGAGACCCAGTACTTC
-	TRBV7-7	-	TRBJ2-1	CASSLSSKAPSSYNEQFF	TGTGCTAGCAGCTTATCGTCCAAAGCACCGAGCTCCTACAATGAGCAGTTCTTC
-	TRBV27	-	TRBJ1-2	CASRMRNREEGYGYTF	TGTGCCAGCCGCATGCGGAACAGGGAGGAGGGCTATGGCTACACCTTC
-	TRBV7-3	-	TRBJ1-2	CASSPVNYGYTF	TGTGCCAGCAGCCCGGTTAACTATGGCTACACCTTC
-	TRBV7-6	-	TRBJ2-3	CASSLGAGITDTQYF	TGTGCCAGCAGCTTAGGGGCGGGGATCACAGATACGCAGTATTTT
-	TRBV19	-	TRBJ1-5	CASSIGTVNQPQHF	TGTGCCAGTAGTATAGGGACAGTCAATCAGCCCCAGCATTTT
-	TRBV5-1	TRBD1	TRBJ2-2	CASSLGQGASGELFF	TGCGCCAGCAGCTTGGGACAGGGGGCGAGTGGGGAGCTGTTTTTT
-	TRBV5-5	TRBD1	TRBJ1-5	CASSLFSRGTGNQPQHF	TGTGCCAGCAGCTTGTTTAGTAGGGGGACAGGGAATCAGCCCCAGCATTTT
-	TRBV2	-	TRBJ2-5	CASSFALVETQYF	TGTGCCAGCAGTTTTGCGCTTGTAGAGACCCAGTACTTC
-	TRBV15	TRBD1	TRBJ1-3	CATSSRTGTVAGNTIYF	TGTGCCACCAGCAGTCGGACCGGGACAGTCGCTGGAAACACCATATATTTT